This TCR beta chain was identified during a study of cytomegalovirus exposure and HLA in healthy donors. Regarding the study as a whole: Among the sequence variants, a highly shared cluster was likely an artifact of sequencing. Reportedly, fewer N-insertions than the 666-donor mean appeared in an Asian-associated ancestry cluster in a later analysis.

The PCR made use of 60 Vbeta and 13 Jbeta primers. In the authors' methods: Roughly 76 million unique TCR beta chains, 9.5 million to 11 million of them shared, were counted by a later analysis. Assay: immunoSEQ multiplex PCR; the TCRdb copy retains only in-frame clones and omits some. Clone size and V and J calls were adopted from that table, with D and trimming inferred from the DNA. The sample includes around 100,000 clones, about 85% of them seen just once. Only one count was recorded for this clone. The antigen remains undetermined. The TCR comes from a female donor in good health and CMV-seropositive. The specimen sequenced was PBMCs.

CDR3 nucleotide sequence: TGTGCCAGCAGCCGGCGGAGGACAGGGGTCGATGAGCAGTACTTC. It codes for CASSRRRTGVDEQYF. The V and J genes are TRBV5-6 and TRBJ2-7, with 9 nucleotides matching TRBD1. Germline CDR1 and CDR2: SGHDT and YYEEEE. Trimming removed 4 bases from V and 7 bases from J; junction bases left unmatched: 12. The CDR3 covers 15 residues. Using reference TRBV5-6 and TRBJ2-7 for the parts outside the CDR3, the full variable domain is DAGVTQSPTHLIKTRGQQVTLRCSPKSGHDTVSWYQQALGQGPQFIFQYYEEEERQRGNFPDRFSGHQFPNYSSELNVNALLLGDSALYLCASSRRRTGVDEQYFGPGTRLTVT.